One and the same sample provided the 32 T cell receptor beta chains below, sequenced in a study of blood T cell repertoires in COVID-19. This table comes from immunoSEQ multiplex PCR, and its TCRdb copy is limited to in-frame clones, with some not included. The table has 300,000 to 350,000 clones, roughly 86% seen once. Sequenced input: PBMCs or T cells enriched from blood (not recorded which). The origin of the receptors is a woman under 30 who had recovered from COVID-19.

This clone was seen only a few times. The J gene is TRBJ1-1, the V gene TRBV7-3, with D possibly matching TRBD1 (6 bases). Germline V gene lookup returns CDR1 SGHTA and CDR2 FQGTGA. V gave up 1 base and J gave up 1 base, with 10 bases separating them. The CDR3 length is 15 residues. The chain's CDR3 is CASSLNSGENTEAFF. CDR3 sequence (DNA): TGTGCCAGCAGCTTAAATTCAGGGGAGAACACTGAAGCTTTCTTT.

This clone was detected a few times. This rearrangement joins TRBV30 to TRBJ2-7, with 9 bases that match TRBD1. Looked up from germline, CDR1 is GTSNPN and CDR2 is SVGIG (reference sequence). Germline trimming cut 3 bases from V and 3 bases from J; bases unmatched to any gene: 9. The CDR3 sequence is 15 residues long. Written as DNA, the CDR3 is TGTGCCTGGAGGGACCGTGGGACAGGGAACTACGAGCAGTACTTC. Translated: CAWRDRGTGNYEQYF. Full variable domain (rest looked up from reference TRBV30 and TRBJ2-7): SQTIHQWPATLVQPVGSPLSLECTVEGTSNPNLYWYRQAAGRGLQLLFYSVGIGQISSEVPQNLSASRPQDRQFILSSKKLLLSDSGFYLCAWRDRGTGNYEQYFGPGTRLTVT.

The V call is TRBV6-5, the J call TRBJ2-2, with 10 bases fitting TRBD2. V shed 11 bases, J shed 6 bases, and the junction held 9 bases outside the gene matches. This CDR3 region has 14 residues. In germline, CDR1 is MNHEY, CDR2 SVGAGI. CDR3 DNA: TGTGCCGGTCGTCGGCTAGCGGGAGCCGGGGAGCTGTTTTTT. It yields the protein CAGRRLAGAGELFF.

The chain combines TRBV5-1 with TRBJ1-2; a possible D gene is TRBD1 (6 bases). The CDR3 extends over 14 amino acids. Trimming stripped 0 bases from V and 7 bases from J, with 13 bases between. Germline loops: CDR1 SGHRS, CDR2 YFSETQ. The CDR3 sequence is CASSLVRTARGYTF. The CDR3 coding sequence is TGCGCCAGCAGCTTGGTTAGGACAGCCCGTGGCTACACCTTC. Supplemented by reference TRBV5-1 and TRBJ1-2, the full variable domain reads KAGVTQTPRYLIKTRGQQVTLSCSPISGHRSVSWYQQTPGQGLQFLFEYFSETQRNKGNFPGRFSGRQFSNSRSEMNVSTLELGDSALYLCASSLVRTARGYTFGSGTRLTVV.

This chain uses TRBV30 with TRBJ1-2; 7 nucleotides match TRBD1. In germline, CDR1 is GTSNPN, CDR2 SVGIG (reference sequence). CDR3 length: 14 residues. After removal of 4 bases from V and 4 bases from J, the junction contained 9 bases not matched to a gene. The CDR3 bases are TGTGCCTGGACTATCCAGGGGGAAGTCTATGGCTACACCTTC. It specifies CAWTIQGEVYGYTF. Full variable domain (missing parts from reference TRBV30 and TRBJ1-2): SQTIHQWPATLVQPVGSPLSLECTVEGTSNPNLYWYRQAAGRGLQLLFYSVGIGQISSEVPQNLSASRPQDRQFILSSKKLLLSDSGFYLCAWTIQGEVYGYTFGSGTRLTVV.

This sequence joins TRBV6-5 and TRBJ1-1, with no clear D. Germline V gives CDR1 MNHEY, CDR2 SVGAGI. The CDR3 consists of 15 residues. Trimming removed 2 bases at V and 5 bases at J, with 15 bases between. CDR3 amino acids: CASSYVPEARTEAFF. CDR3 sequence (DNA): TGTGCCAGCAGTTACGTGCCGGAGGCGAGAACTGAAGCTTTCTTT.

As regards this clone: Compared with germline, one end of the junction differs, possibly owing to a read error. The chain recombines TRBV6-2 or TRBV6-3 with TRBJ1-5, with D uncertain. The CDR3 spans 16 residues. The germline gives CDR1 MNHEY, CDR2 SVGEGT. Here the CDR3 DNA reads TGTGCCAGCAGTTACTGGTCACCGATAGCTAATCATCCCCAGCATTTT. Residues: CASSYWSPIANHPQHF.

The chain is built from TRBV20-1 and TRBJ2-7; tentatively, D is TRBD1 (6 bases). Deletions cut 3 bases from V and 0 bases from J, with 12 bases between. The CDR3 extends over 14 amino acids. Germline V gives CDR1 DFQATT, CDR2 SNEGSKA (reference sequence). The CDR3 spells CSASRQAISYEQYF. The CDR3 nucleotides are TGCAGTGCTAGTCGACAGGCAATCTCCTACGAGCAGTACTTC.

V is TRBV7-9 and J is TRBJ2-1; D is perhaps TRBD1 (5 bases). This CDR3 is 15 amino acids long. V was cut by 0 bases and J by 2 bases, with 8 bases left in between. Germline CDR1 and CDR2: SEHNR and FQNEAQ (reference sequence). This CDR3 is CASSLAQGAYNEQFF. In DNA, the CDR3 is TGTGCCAGCAGCTTAGCTCAGGGCGCCTACAATGAGCAGTTCTTC.

The chain links TRBV19 to TRBJ2-1; 7 bases are shared with TRBD2. Per the germline V gene, CDR1 is LNHDA and CDR2 is SQIVND (reference sequence). This CDR3 contains 16 residues. J gave up 0 bases and V 0 bases, and 2 bases lay outside the gene matches. This chain's CDR3 is CASSIDGGSSYNEQFF. The CDR3 DNA is TGTGCCAGTAGTATAGACGGCGGGAGCTCCTACAATGAGCAGTTCTTC.

The chain employs TRBV28 and TRBJ1-2, with 7 bases identical to TRBD1. The CDR3 runs to 16 residues. Germline V gene sequence: CDR1 MDHEN, CDR2 SYDVKM. V trimming: 4 bases; J trimming: 2 bases; junction bases outside the gene matches: 10. The CDR3 here is CASSSYTGAINYGYTF. In DNA form, the CDR3 reads TGTGCCAGCAGTTCCTACACAGGGGCCATAAACTATGGCTACACCTTC.

This sequence joins TRBV5-1 and TRBJ1-4, with unresolved D. V was shortened by 0 bases and J by 7 bases, with 16 bases between the two germline ends. The CDR3 contains 16 residues. The germline V gene encodes CDR1 SGHRS and CDR2 YFSETQ. Here the CDR3 DNA reads TGCGCCAGCAGCTTGGCCCTAAGGGTAGGAGGTGAAAAACTGTTTTTT. Translation gives CASSLALRVGGEKLFF. Supplemented by reference TRBV5-1 and TRBJ1-4, the full variable domain reads KAGVTQTPRYLIKTRGQQVTLSCSPISGHRSVSWYQQTPGQGLQFLFEYFSETQRNKGNFPGRFSGRQFSNSRSEMNVSTLELGDSALYLCASSLALRVGGEKLFFGSGTQLSVL.

This chain links TRBV6-6 with TRBJ2-3; 7 bases are a match to TRBD2. CDR1 MNHNY and CDR2 SVGAGI come from the germline V gene (reference sequence). V was clipped by 5 bases and J by 0 bases; unmatched bases: 2. This CDR3 region has 14 residues. Here the CDR3 DNA reads TGTGCCAGCAGTGGCGGGAGTAGCACAGATACGCAGTATTTT. Amino acids: CASSGGSSTDTQYF.

The rearrangement uses TRBV5-1 and TRBJ1-1; D is unresolved. Germline V gives CDR1 SGHRS, CDR2 YFSETQ. This CDR3 has 13 residues. V gave up 6 bases and J gave up 0 bases, with 9 bases separating them. CDR3 in DNA: TGCGCCAGCACCGATTCAGTGAACACTGAAGCTTTCTTT. Translation gives CASTDSVNTEAFF.

The chain recombines TRBV19 with TRBJ2-3; 9 bases align to TRBD2. The germline V gene encodes CDR1 LNHDA and CDR2 SQIVND (reference sequence). The CDR3 is 17 residues long. V was clipped by 8 bases and J by 1 base; unmatched bases: 13. The CDR3 is CASSLGGGARGTDTQYF. DNA for the CDR3: TGTGCCAGTTCTCTTGGCGGGGGGGCTAGAGGCACAGATACGCAGTATTTT.

The CDR3 loop reads CASSFLGSRSYNEQFF. DNA of the CDR3: TGTGCCAGCAGCTTCCTGGGCAGCCGATCCTACAATGAGCAGTTCTTC. The V call is TRBV7-2, the J call TRBJ2-1; D not resolved. Trimming took off 3 bases at V and 1 base at J, with 13 bases between the two ends. The CDR3 is 16 residues long. Germline CDR1 and CDR2: SGHTA and FQGNSA.

The chain has TRBV12-1 and TRBJ1-6. TRBV12-1 counts as a pseudogene. CDR3 length: 13 residues. CDR3 protein: CASSFARRSPLHF. CDR3 coding DNA: TGTGCCAGCAGCTTTGCAAGGAGATCACCCCTCCACTTT.

The rearrangement uses TRBV27 and TRBJ1-2; TRBD1 matches 7 bases. CDR3 size: 14 residues. V lost 6 bases, J lost 0 bases, and 4 bases stayed unmatched. CDR1 and CDR2 (germline): MNHEY, SMNVEV (reference sequence). Here the CDR3 DNA reads TGTGCCAGCAGGCTCGGGACAGCTAACTATGGCTACACCTTC. Protein sequence: CASRLGTANYGYTF.

The chain uses TRBV19 and TRBJ2-1; D unclear. This CDR3 comprises 13 residues. V lost 1 base to trimming and J lost 3 bases, with 4 bases between them. The germline gives CDR1 LNHDA, CDR2 SQIVND (reference sequence). The CDR3 spells CASSIGHYNEQFF. CDR3 DNA sequence: TGTGCCAGTAGTATAGGACACTACAATGAGCAGTTCTTC.

This chain links TRBV7-9 with TRBJ1-2, with D maybe TRBD1 (5 bases). The CDR3 loop spans 13 amino acids. Germline lookup yields CDR1 SEHNR and CDR2 FQNEAQ (reference sequence). The CDR3 coding sequence is TGTGCAGCGGGGGGTCTGGCTAACTATGGCTACACCTTC. This encodes CAAGGLANYGYTF.

The chain carries TRBV7-6 and TRBJ2-3, with 10 positions matching TRBD2. The length of the CDR3 is 16 residues. Germline CDR1 reads SGHVS; CDR2 reads FNYEAQ. V dropped 0 bases and J dropped 1; count of bases not matched to a gene: 1. DNA of the CDR3: TGTGCCAGCAGCTTAGCTAGCGGGGGGCGCACAGATACGCAGTATTTT. Its translation is CASSLASGGRTDTQYF.

The chain is built from TRBV11-2 and TRBJ1-6; D not resolved. Trimming took 8 bases from V and 0 from J, leaving 14 bases between them. Germline CDR1 is SGHAT and CDR2 is FQNNGV. The CDR3 covers 16 residues. CDR3 bases: TGTGCCAGCGGTCTCGAGGGCCTCTCCTATAATTCACCCCTCCACTTT. It is translated as CASGLEGLSYNSPLHF.

In its sample, this clone was seen once. V is TRBV3-1 (or the pseudogene TRBV3-2) and J is TRBJ2-7; the D gene is possibly TRBD1 (6 bases). Germline assignment: CDR1 LGHDT and CDR2 YNNKEL (reference sequence). There are 15 residues in the CDR3. V lost 0 bases and J lost 5, with 14 bases in between. CDR3 sequence reads: CASSQEHRVFHEQYF. In DNA, the CDR3 is TGTGCCAGCAGCCAAGAGCACAGGGTTTTCCACGAGCAGTACTTC.

The chain uses TRBV4-1 and TRBJ2-1, with TRBD2 identical over 8 bases. The CDR3 covers 16 residues. V trimming: 2 bases; J trimming: 4 bases; junction bases outside the gene matches: 7. Germline CDR1 MGHRA, CDR2 YSYEKL. The CDR3 spells CASSQSDGGAYNEQFF. The CDR3 DNA sequence: TGCGCCAGCAGCCAATCCGACGGGGGGGCTTACAATGAGCAGTTCTTC.

The table lists this clone with a count of one. Because the CDR3's place on the DNA is in doubt, the DNA is left out and the CDR3 is given as listed by TCRdb. The rearrangement links TRBV10-3 to TRBJ1-1. The germline V gene has CDR1 ENHRY and CDR2 SYGVKD. 13 amino acids form the CDR3, both terminal residues included. CDR3 protein: CAFGSGGDTEAFF.

This sequence joins TRBV19 and TRBJ1-5; possibly TRBD1 for D (5 bases). The V end lost 3 bases, the J end lost 5 bases, and 8 bases lay between the germline ends. CDR1 is LNHDA, CDR2 SQIVND, per germline (reference sequence). The CDR3 is made up of 13 amino acids. The CDR3 DNA follows: TGTGCCAGTAGTATGTCGGGGGATCAGCCCCAGCATTTT. The encoded protein is CASSMSGDQPQHF. The full variable domain, completed using reference TRBV19 and TRBJ1-5, is DGGITQSPKYLFRKEGQNVTLSCEQNLNHDAMYWYRQDPGQGLRLIYYSQIVNDFQKGDIAEGYSVSREKKESFPLTVTSAQKNPTAFYLCASSMSGDQPQHFGDGTRLSIL.

The gene calls are TRBV6-5 and TRBJ2-7; 10 bases agree with TRBD1. Trimming at V came to 6 bases and at J to 1 base, leaving 6 bases not matched to a gene. CDR1 and CDR2 (germline): MNHEY, SVGAGI. This CDR3 has 15 amino acids. The CDR3 nucleotides are TGTGCCAGCAGCCGACCGGGACAGGGGTCCTACGAGCAGTACTTC. The encoded protein is CASSRPGQGSYEQYF.

This chain uses TRBV7-9 with TRBJ1-4, with D possibly being TRBD1 (6 bases). Trimming pared 3 bases from V and 6 bases from J, leaving 14 bases between. CDR1 is SEHNR and CDR2 is FQNEAQ in the germline V gene (reference sequence). The CDR3 is made up of 15 amino acids. The CDR3 DNA reads as TGTGCCAGCAGCTTGGAACAGGGAATTTATGAAAAACTGTTTTTT. It codes for CASSLEQGIYEKLFF.

The CDR3 DNA sequence: TGTGCCAGCAGCCCCCAGGGGGGTAGCGGGGCATACAATGAGCAGTTCTTC. Translating it yields CASSPQGGSGAYNEQFF. This chain joins TRBV5-4 and TRBJ2-1, with a tentative D call TRBD2 (8 bases). This CDR3 is 17 amino acids long. Looked up from germline, CDR1 is SGHNT and CDR2 is YYREEE (reference sequence). With 4 bases removed from V and 4 bases from J, the gap between germline ends came to 21 bases. Full variable domain (remainder filled in from reference TRBV5-4 and TRBJ2-1): ETGVTQSPTHLIKTRGQQVTLRCSSQSGHNTVSWYQQALGQGPQFIFQYYREEENGRGNFPPRFSGLQFPNYSSELNVNALELDDSALYLCASSPQGGSGAYNEQFFGPGTRLTVL.

The chain uses TRBV9 and TRBJ2-7; D is ambiguous. The CDR3 is 14 amino acids. Per the germline V gene, CDR1 is SGDLS and CDR2 is YYNGEE. V was cut by 3 bases and J by 6 bases, with 16 bases left in between. Here the CDR3 DNA reads TGTGCCAGCAGCGCTCAACCCCGTTTGAGCGAGCAGTACTTC. It is translated as CASSAQPRLSEQYF.

The genes are TRBV19 and TRBJ2-1; D gene ambiguous. V shed 10 bases and J shed 0 bases, with 16 bases lying between them. This CDR3 comprises 15 residues. Germline CDR1 reads LNHDA; CDR2 reads SQIVND (reference sequence). In DNA form, the CDR3 reads TGTGCCACCACGGGTTTTGGCGGCTCCTACAATGAGCAGTTCTTC. This codes for CATTGFGGSYNEQFF.

Concerning this clone itself: The sample contains more than one DNA sequence encoding this CDR3. The chain recombines TRBV19 with TRBJ1-1, with D possibly being TRBD1 (5 bases). The CDR3 runs 13 residues. In germline, CDR1 is LNHDA, CDR2 SQIVND (reference sequence). V lost 3 bases and J lost 2, with 7 bases in between. Here the CDR3 reads CASSIQGNTEAFF. CDR3 in DNA: TGTGCCAGTAGTATCCAGGGTAACACTGAAGCTTTCTTT.